The rows below give T cell receptor beta chains drawn from one sample of a study of glioma-infiltrating T cells. TCRdb re-analysed the multiplex PCR reads in MiXCR, keeping a single row per CDR3 protein. The table lists 150,000 to 200,000 distinct CDR3 sequences, 32% of them singletons, with 20% to 25% in the top ten. The sequencing input was glioma tissue, nonneoplastic brain tissue, or PBMCs (not recorded which). These receptor sequences come from a human donor with low-grade glioma or glioblastoma, undergoing nonglioma brain surgery, or in good health (not recorded which). CDR3s include the opening cysteine and the closing phenylalanine or tryptophan. The order of the fields is V gene, J gene, clone size, D gene, CDR3 protein. The D gene is left open where the match is weak. Some rows have no size entry. The others give once, few or many, or a class for an expanded clone.

v_gene: TRBV5-4; j_gene: TRBJ2-3; abundance: NA; d_gene: TRBD1; CDR3aa: CASTHRGRTDTQYF
v_gene: TRBV2; j_gene: TRBJ2-5; abundance: many; d_gene: TRBD1; CDR3aa: CASSEGGQRVETQYF
v_gene: TRBV12-3/TRBV12-4; j_gene: TRBJ2-7; abundance: NA; d_gene: NA; CDR3aa: CASSPGTLGYEQYF
v_gene: TRBV19; j_gene: TRBJ1-1; abundance: few; d_gene: NA; CDR3aa: CVSREQVANTEAFF
v_gene: TRBV27; j_gene: TRBJ2-1; abundance: NA; d_gene: TRBD1; CDR3aa: CASSSGQGAYEQFF
v_gene: TRBV19; j_gene: TRBJ2-7; abundance: few; d_gene: NA; CDR3aa: CASSLDLSATYEQYF
v_gene: TRBV20-1; j_gene: TRBJ2-7; abundance: many; d_gene: NA; CDR3aa: CSAEVGTDFSYEQYF
v_gene: TRBV5-4; j_gene: TRBJ2-3; abundance: many; d_gene: NA; CDR3aa: CASSSRNTDTQYF
v_gene: TRBV18; j_gene: TRBJ2-1; abundance: many; d_gene: TRBD1; CDR3aa: CASSPYRDRAYNEQFF
v_gene: TRBV19; j_gene: TRBJ1-5; abundance: few; d_gene: NA; CDR3aa: CASSNPFRGGNQPQHF
v_gene: TRBV13; j_gene: TRBJ2-1; abundance: NA; d_gene: TRBD2; CDR3aa: CASSLGLADSYNEQFF
v_gene: TRBV6-2/TRBV6-3; j_gene: TRBJ2-1; abundance: many; d_gene: NA; CDR3aa: CASSGRADEQFF
v_gene: TRBV6-6; j_gene: TRBJ1-1; abundance: many; d_gene: NA; CDR3aa: CASSYPLDLSTEAFF
v_gene: TRBV7-2; j_gene: TRBJ1-2; abundance: NA; d_gene: NA; CDR3aa: CASSLSEWSGYTF
v_gene: TRBV20-1; j_gene: TRBJ1-1; abundance: many; d_gene: TRBD1; CDR3aa: CSARVAGGEARNTEAFF
v_gene: TRBV12-3/TRBV12-4; j_gene: TRBJ2-3; abundance: NA; d_gene: TRBD1; CDR3aa: CASTRQGAGSDTQYF
v_gene: TRBV30; j_gene: TRBJ2-7; abundance: few; d_gene: TRBD1; CDR3aa: CAWTTGTGSDEQYF
v_gene: TRBV7-2; j_gene: TRBJ2-7; abundance: NA; d_gene: NA; CDR3aa: CASSLGDSSYEQYF
v_gene: TRBV6-1; j_gene: TRBJ2-3; abundance: many; d_gene: NA; CDR3aa: CASSQRQSPNTDTQYF
v_gene: TRBV20-1; j_gene: TRBJ1-2; abundance: many; d_gene: NA; CDR3aa: CSANDLYKGEDNYGYTF
v_gene: TRBV5-1; j_gene: TRBJ2-1; abundance: once; d_gene: NA; CDR3aa: CASSLAVGRLDKQFF
v_gene: TRBV19; j_gene: TRBJ1-1; abundance: many; d_gene: NA; CDR3aa: CASSIRGVNTEAFF
v_gene: TRBV6-2/TRBV6-3; j_gene: TRBJ2-1; abundance: many; d_gene: NA; CDR3aa: CASSYSLDYGEQFF
v_gene: TRBV5-1; j_gene: TRBJ2-7; abundance: NA; d_gene: TRBD2; CDR3aa: CASSFERTSTTQYF
v_gene: TRBV27; j_gene: TRBJ1-2; abundance: NA; d_gene: NA; CDR3aa: CASSPEWFINSGYTF
v_gene: TRBV6-2/TRBV6-3; j_gene: TRBJ2-1; abundance: many; d_gene: TRBD2; CDR3aa: CATTKSGSSYNEQFF
v_gene: TRBV19; j_gene: TRBJ1-5; abundance: few; d_gene: TRBD1; CDR3aa: CASSITETGVDQPQHF
v_gene: TRBV29-1; j_gene: TRBJ2-5; abundance: few; d_gene: NA; CDR3aa: CSARRDTQETQYF
v_gene: TRBV27; j_gene: TRBJ2-3; abundance: many; d_gene: NA; CDR3aa: CASSSLVNPVDTQYF
v_gene: TRBV10-3; j_gene: TRBJ2-3; abundance: many; d_gene: NA; CDR3aa: CAISPMRADTQYF
v_gene: TRBV30; j_gene: TRBJ2-7; abundance: NA; d_gene: NA; CDR3aa: CAWAGFYEQYF